This T cell receptor beta chain comes out of a study of PD-L1 blockade in urothelial cancer. Study summary: Patients took up atezolizumab around 2014 at 1,200 mg intravenously every 3 weeks.

Synthetically made TCR analog templates were put into each PCR as spikes. Clones were read by immunoSEQ multiplex PCR, and TCRdb kept only the in-frame ones, dropping some. The data show about 80,000 clones, around 90% seen once. The sample consisted of PBMCs, taken around atezolizumab (anti-PD-L1) treatment. The origin of this receptor is a woman aged 70-85 years with urothelial cancer.

The CDR3 reads CASSPIAGGYNEQFF. The CDR3 nucleotides are TGTGCCAGCAGCCCAATAGCGGGTGGATACAATGAGCAGTTCTTC. The V call is TRBV6-4, the J call TRBJ2-1; 7 nucleotides align to TRBD2. After removal of 6 bases from V and 4 bases from J, the junction contained 9 bases not matched to a gene. The CDR3 has 15 residues. Germline lookup yields CDR1 MRHNA and CDR2 SNTAGT.